Below are 25 T cell receptor beta chains sequenced from a single sample in a study of PD-1 blockade in mismatch repair-deficient tumors. Only in-frame clones appear in the TCRdb table, and some are missing; sequencing was by immunoSEQ multiplex PCR. The sample lists about 68,000 clones; almost 80% were seen once. The sequenced sample was peripheral blood, obtained 2 weeks after starting pembrolizumab. The receptors originated from an adult with mismatch repair-deficient cancer.

The rearrangement links TRBV7-9 to TRBJ2-2; D is possibly TRBD1 or TRBD2 (5 bases each). The CDR3 runs to 14 residues. V lost 9 bases and J 1 base, leaving 12 bases between the germline ends. Looked up from germline, CDR1 is SEHNR and CDR2 is FQNEAQ (reference sequence). The CDR3, as DNA: TGTGCCAGTCTCCCGGGACGGAACACCGGGGAGCTGTTTTTT. Its protein product is CASLPGRNTGELFF. Combining the CDR3 with reference TRBV7-9 and TRBJ2-2 gives the whole variable domain DTGVSQNPRHKITKRGQNVTFRCDPISEHNRLYWYRQTLGQGPEFLTYFQNEAQLEKSRLLSDRFSAERPKGSFSTLEIQRTEQGDSAMYLCASLPGRNTGELFFGEGSRLTVL.

This clone showed up just once. This chain links TRBV5-6 with TRBJ1-3; possibly TRBD1 for D (6 bases). Germline-derived CDR1 and CDR2 are SGHDT and YYEEEE. The CDR3 totals 15 residues. V was shortened by 5 bases and J by 1 base, with 13 bases between the two germline ends. The CDR3 is CASSPITGSGNTIYF. CDR3 bases: TGTGCCAGCAGTCCAATAACAGGGTCTGGAAACACCATATATTTT.

J is TRBJ2-2 and V is TRBV9, with D uncertain. With 0 bases removed from V and 3 bases from J, the gap between germline ends came to 9 bases. The germline gives CDR1 SGDLS, CDR2 YYNGEE. The CDR3 extends over 15 amino acids. The CDR3 bases are TGTGCCAGCAGCGTAGCAAACACATACACCGGGGAGCTGTTTTTT. It translates to CASSVANTYTGELFF. The full variable domain, rest sourced from reference TRBV9 and TRBJ2-2, is DSGVTQTPKHLITATGQRVTLRCSPRSGDLSVYWYQQSLDQGLQFLIQYYNGEERAKGNILERFSAQQFPDLHSELNLSSLELGDSALYFCASSVANTYTGELFFGEGSRLTVL.

This clone showed up just once. The chain links TRBV9 to TRBJ2-7; possibly TRBD1 or TRBD2 for D (5 bases each). Germline CDR1 SGDLS, CDR2 YYNGEE. This CDR3 contains 17 residues. Between the trimmed V and J ends, which lost 4 bases and 0 bases, there was a span of 20 bases. CDR3 bases: TGTGCCAGCAGCCTCTACCCAGCCGGGACGGACTCCTACGAGCAGTACTTC. As protein: CASSLYPAGTDSYEQYF.

This rearrangement joins TRBV2 to TRBJ1-2, with a tentative D call TRBD1 (5 bases). CDR3 length: 12 residues. The germline gives CDR1 SNHLY, CDR2 FYNNEI. Trimming removed 4 bases at V and 7 bases at J, with 10 bases between. In nucleotides, the CDR3 is TGTGCCAGCAGTGGGAGCCAGGGTGGCTACACCTTC. It specifies CASSGSQGGYTF.

The rearrangement uses TRBV27 and TRBJ1-1; tentative D call: TRBD1 (6 bases). Germline CDR1 and CDR2: MNHEY and SMNVEV (reference sequence). CDR3 length: 14 residues. Trimming left V 3 bases short and J 0 bases short, with 8 bases between. This CDR3 is CASSLGQMNTEAFF. The CDR3 nucleotides are TGTGCCAGCAGTTTGGGACAAATGAACACTGAAGCTTTCTTT.

The chain uses TRBV18 and TRBJ1-1; 11 bases fit TRBD1. J lost 4 bases, V lost 3 bases, and 10 bases had no gene match. CDR3 length: 17 residues. In germline, CDR1 is KGHSH, CDR2 LQKENI. The CDR3 here is CASSPRTGGDRSTEAFF. CDR3 nucleotide sequence: TGTGCCAGCTCACCCCGGACAGGGGGCGATCGGAGCACTGAAGCTTTCTTT.

The chain uses TRBV19 and TRBJ1-5, with D perhaps matching TRBD1 (6 bases). Trimming cost V 5 bases and J 0 bases, with 26 bases left between them. Germline CDR1 reads LNHDA; CDR2 reads SQIVND (reference sequence). The CDR3 totals 20 residues. CDR3 loop: CASSFQGGDFGQISNQPQHF. The CDR3 nucleotides read TGTGCCAGTAGTTTCCAAGGGGGAGACTTTGGACAGATTAGCAATCAGCCCCAGCATTTT. Together with reference TRBV19 and TRBJ1-5, the CDR3 gives the full variable domain: DGGITQSPKYLFRKEGQNVTLSCEQNLNHDAMYWYRQDPGQGLRLIYYSQIVNDFQKGDIAEGYSVSREKKESFPLTVTSAQKNPTAFYLCASSFQGGDFGQISNQPQHFGDGTRLSIL.

V gene TRBV5-1 combines with J gene TRBJ2-5; D assignment may be TRBD1 or TRBD2 (5 bases each). Trimming removed 4 bases at V and 1 base at J, with 11 bases between. Germline lookup yields CDR1 SGHRS and CDR2 YFSETQ. The CDR3 length is 14 residues. The CDR3 DNA sequence: TGCGCCAGCAGCAGGGACGGATCCCAAGAGACCCAGTACTTC. It yields the protein CASSRDGSQETQYF. The variable domain in full, completed from reference TRBV5-1 and TRBJ2-5, reads KAGVTQTPRYLIKTRGQQVTLSCSPISGHRSVSWYQQTPGQGLQFLFEYFSETQRNKGNFPGRFSGRQFSNSRSEMNVSTLELGDSALYLCASSRDGSQETQYFGPGTRLLVL.

This sequence joins TRBV9 and TRBJ2-1, with TRBD2 matching 8 bases. The V segment lost 3 bases and the J segment 2 bases; nucleotides outside the gene matches: 4. Germline lookup yields CDR1 SGDLS and CDR2 YYNGEE. The CDR3 length is 15 residues. CDR3 sequence reads: CASSANSGTYNEQFF. CDR3 nucleotide sequence: TGTGCCAGCAGCGCCAATAGCGGGACCTACAATGAGCAGTTCTTC.

The chain has TRBV2 and TRBJ2-3; tentative D call: TRBD1 (5 bases). The ends were cut back, 6 bases at V and 3 bases at J, with 10 bases in the middle. Germline V gene lookup returns CDR1 SNHLY and CDR2 FYNNEI. This CDR3 has 13 amino acids. As DNA, the CDR3 is TGTGCCAGCAGCGAAAGGGGTACAGATACGCAGTATTTT. Translating gives CASSERGTDTQYF.

V gene TRBV29-1 combines with J gene TRBJ1-2; D gene uncertain. CDR1 is SQVTM, CDR2 ANQGSEA, per germline. V was shortened by 5 bases and J by 6 bases, with 16 bases between the two germline ends. The CDR3 contains 13 residues. CDR3 sequence (DNA): TGCAGCGTTTACAGCTTTTCCGGCCATGGCTACACCTTC. It encodes CSVYSFSGHGYTF.

This chain joins TRBV18 and TRBJ1-1; a weak D match, TRBD1 (5 bases). The length of the CDR3 is 15 residues. Germline CDR1 reads KGHSH; CDR2 reads LQKENI. The V gene lost 4 bases and the J gene lost 1 base, with 13 bases spanning the gap. CDR3 in amino acids: CASSLGTLSNTEAFF. For the CDR3, the DNA is TGTGCCAGCTCACTCGGGACTCTCTCGAACACTGAAGCTTTCTTT.

This chain joins TRBV4-1 and TRBJ2-7; possibly TRBD2 for D (6 bases). Germline loops: CDR1 MGHRA, CDR2 YSYEKL. Trimming took 5 bases from V and 0 from J, leaving 17 bases between them. This CDR3 contains 16 residues. The CDR3 sequence: CASSFLDTSSSYEQYF. The CDR3 nucleotides are TGCGCCAGCAGCTTCCTGGATACTAGCAGCTCCTACGAGCAGTACTTC.

By share of the sample, this clone is medium-sized. The chain combines TRBV9 with TRBJ2-7; D may match TRBD1 or TRBD2 (6 bases each). The CDR3 length is 14 residues. Germline V CDR1 and CDR2: SGDLS, YYNGEE. V gave up 6 bases and J gave up 5 bases, with 18 bases separating them. In nucleotides, the CDR3 is TGTGCCAGCACACCCGGGGGCGCGCCCAACGAGCAGTACTTC. Amino acids: CASTPGGAPNEQYF.

In its sample, this clone was seen once. The V and J genes are TRBV5-1 and TRBJ2-1; 9 positions agree with TRBD2. V dropped 5 bases and J dropped 5; count of bases not matched to a gene: 8. CDR3 length equals 15 residues. CDR1 and CDR2 from the germline V gene are SGHRS and YFSETQ. CDR3 in amino acids: CASSPYSGSNNEQFF. DNA of the CDR3: TGCGCCAGCAGTCCTTATAGCGGGAGCAACAATGAGCAGTTCTTC. The full variable domain, its missing parts supplied by reference TRBV5-1 and TRBJ2-1, is KAGVTQTPRYLIKTRGQQVTLSCSPISGHRSVSWYQQTPGQGLQFLFEYFSETQRNKGNFPGRFSGRQFSNSRSEMNVSTLELGDSALYLCASSPYSGSNNEQFFGPGTRLTVL.

The V and J genes are TRBV4-3 and TRBJ1-3; D remains ambiguous. V gave up 2 bases and J gave up 2 bases, with 4 bases separating them. This CDR3 region has 13 residues. Germline CDR1 reads LGHNA; CDR2 reads YSLEER. The CDR3 reads CASSQQAGNTIYF. The CDR3 DNA sequence: TGCGCCAGCAGCCAACAAGCTGGAAACACCATATATTTT.

The chain links TRBV11-2 to TRBJ2-1, with TRBD2 matching 9 bases. Unmatched junction bases numbered 4, after V lost 4 bases and J lost 0 bases. This CDR3 has 16 amino acids. The V gene's germline CDR1 is SGHAT and CDR2 FQNNGV. The CDR3 DNA is TGTGCCAGCAGCTCCCTAGCGGGAAGCTCCTACAATGAGCAGTTCTTC. Translation gives CASSSLAGSSYNEQFF.

V and J are TRBV28 and TRBJ2-7; D is unresolved. The CDR3 is made up of 14 amino acids. The germline V gene has CDR1 MDHEN and CDR2 SYDVKM. V was clipped by 5 bases and J by 1 base, with 12 bases between them. This chain's CDR3 is CASSPVSASYEQYF. As DNA, the CDR3 is TGTGCCAGCAGTCCGGTTTCCGCTTCCTACGAGCAGTACTTC.

The CDR3 here is CASSLQRHSADTQYF. CDR3 coding DNA: TGTGCCAGCAGCTTACAACGCCACAGTGCAGATACGCAGTATTTT. The chain employs TRBV11-2 and TRBJ2-3; D remains ambiguous. The CDR3 is 15 amino acids. Germline assignment: CDR1 SGHAT and CDR2 FQNNGV. The V gene lost 2 bases and the J gene lost 4 bases, with 13 bases spanning the gap.

The chain couples TRBV29-1 to TRBJ2-1; D is undetermined. Trimming left V 7 bases short and J 4 bases short, with 14 bases between. Per germline, CDR1 SQVTM and CDR2 ANQGSEA. CDR3 length equals 13 residues. CDR3 DNA: TGCAGCGGTGTCCAGTACAAATACAATGAGCAGTTCTTC. Protein sequence: CSGVQYKYNEQFF.

The chain has TRBV27 and TRBJ2-7; 13 bases line up with TRBD2. With 2 bases clipped from V and 1 base from J, the junction kept 8 bases outside the gene matches. CDR3 length: 18 amino acids. Germline V gene data show CDR1 as MNHEY and CDR2 as SMNVEV (reference sequence). The CDR3 nucleotides read TGTGCCAGCAGTTTAAGCGTTGGGACTAGCGGGGAATCCTACGAGCAGTACTTC. Protein sequence: CASSLSVGTSGESYEQYF.

The V gene is TRBV19, the J gene TRBJ2-7, with D possibly matching TRBD2 (6 bases). Trimming shortened V by 4 bases and J by 2 bases, and 18 bases separated the two germline ends. CDR1 is LNHDA and CDR2 is SQIVND in the germline V gene (reference sequence). The CDR3 extends over 16 amino acids. CDR3 DNA: TGTGCCAGTAGTAGGGGCTTGGGCGGGATAACCTACGAGCAGTACTTC. This translates into CASSRGLGGITYEQYF.

The chain links TRBV6-4 to TRBJ2-3, with 10 positions matching TRBD1. CDR3 length equals 15 residues. V gave up 3 bases and J gave up 4 bases; unmatched junction bases: 4. Germline V gives CDR1 MRHNA, CDR2 SNTAGT. CDR3 in DNA: TGTGCCAGCAGTGATACGGACAGGGGGTCAGATACGCAGTATTTT. It codes for CASSDTDRGSDTQYF.

This CDR3 is CASSPARGASYNEQFF. The CDR3 DNA follows: TGTGCCAGCTCACCGGCTAGGGGCGCCTCCTACAATGAGCAGTTCTTC. V usage is TRBV18 and J usage is TRBJ2-1, with TRBD1 as a possible D gene (5 bases). Looked up from germline, CDR1 is KGHSH and CDR2 is LQKENI. The V and J ends lost 3 bases and 0 bases respectively, with 12 bases between them. This CDR3 region has 16 residues.